This T cell receptor beta chain was obtained from a study of early T cells in non-severe SARS-CoV-2 infection. Study as a whole: The sequenced material was bulk RNA from unsorted whole blood, and its chains were unpaired.

General study points: Anti-spike CD8 responses were favored by VDJdb matching, which missed private and CD4 specificities.

This clonotype was found a few times. Antigen: not known. Attachment of unique molecular identifiers to individual cDNA molecules was performed. In TCRdb, the 5' RACE reads were re-called with MiXCR into one record per CDR3 protein. The sample contains around 52,000 distinct CDR3 sequences, roughly 6.8% of which appear only once. The sequence was obtained from an adult who was a healthcare worker with PCR-confirmed SARS-CoV-2 infection or an uninfected control (not recorded which). The sample was whole blood.

The CDR3 loop is CASSSQGSYNQPQHF. CDR3 bases: TGTGCCAGCAGCTCGCAGGGGTCCTACAATCAGCCCCAGCATTTT. The rearrangement joins TRBV7-2 to TRBJ1-5, with D maybe TRBD1 (6 bases). Per the germline V gene, CDR1 is SGHTA and CDR2 is FQGNSA. The CDR3 is 15 amino acids. The V end was cut by 4 bases, the J end by 3 bases, with 13 bases between.